Shown below are 30 T cell receptor beta chains from a single sample sequenced in a study of tumor and adjacent non-tumor tissue in lung cancer. No cell sorting was done before RNA was extracted from the tissue. A modified ARM-PCR protocol with three rounds of nested PCR amplified TCRbeta. TCRdb recomputed calls from the multiplex PCR reads with MiXCR, one row per CDR3 protein. Here the sample spans about 200,000 distinct CDR3 sequences, 70% to 75% being singletons. The sample was lung tumor tissue. The receptors were sampled from a man aged 55 to 70 with non-small cell lung cancer.

On this clonotype: A read error may explain this, as a much larger clone is one base away. The J gene is TRBJ2-2, the V gene TRBV10-2; D might be TRBD2 (5 bases). The CDR3 consists of 15 residues. Per the germline V gene, CDR1 is WSHSY and CDR2 is SAAADI. Written as DNA, the CDR3 is TGCGCCAGCAGTGACAGGACGGTGAACACCGGGGAGATGTTTTTT. Translated: CASSDRTVNTGEMFF.

To note about this clonotype: The junction shows a germline mismatch at one end, possibly a read error. This rearrangement joins TRBV13 to TRBJ2-7; tentatively, D is TRBD2 (6 bases). In germline, CDR1 is PRHDT, CDR2 FYEKMQ (reference sequence). This CDR3 is 14 amino acids long. CDR3 bases: TGTGTCAGCAGCTTAGGTAGCGGAATCTACGAGCGGTACTTC. This codes for CVSSLGSGIYERYF. Full variable domain (remainder filled in from reference TRBV13 and TRBJ2-7): AAGVIQSPRHLIKEKRETATLKCYPIPRHDTVYWYQQGPGQDPQFLISFYEKMQSDKGSIPDRFSAQQFSDYHSELNMSSLELGDSALYFCVSSLGSGIYERYFGPGTRLTVT.

Worth noting for this clonotype: The CDR3 does not close with the conserved phenylalanine or tryptophan, likely indicating a read error. This chain joins TRBV11-2 and TRBJ2-1; 11 positions match TRBD2. The CDR3 is made up of 17 amino acids. CDR1 SGHAT and CDR2 FQNNGV come from the germline V gene. CDR3: CASSFEGSLAGGRAQFL. The CDR3 DNA sequence: TGCGCCAGCAGCTTCGAGGGCAGCCTAGCGGGAGGCCGAGCGCAGTTCTTA.

Remarks on this clonotype: A much larger clone lies one base from this, so it may be a read error. The genes are TRBV20-1 and TRBJ2-3, with 8 bases that match TRBD2. Germline CDR1 is DFQATT and CDR2 is SNEGSKA (reference sequence). The CDR3 loop spans 14 amino acids. The CDR3 reads CSAPGGRSKDMQYF. In nucleotides, the CDR3 is TGCAGTGCACCGGGGGGGCGTTCGAAAGATATGCAGTATTTT.

Concerning this clonotype: This could be a read error, since a much larger clone is one nucleotide away. This chain joins TRBV4-2 and TRBJ1-5; a possible D gene is TRBD1 (5 bases). The V gene's germline CDR1 is LGHNA and CDR2 YNFKEQ. The V gene lost 0 bases and the J gene lost 3 bases, with 12 bases spanning the gap. The CDR3 covers 16 residues. CDR3: CASSQDPGPHNQPQHF. The CDR3, as DNA: TGTGCCAGCAGCCAAGATCCGGGACCCCACAATCAGCCCCAGCATTTT.

In the case of this clonotype: This sequence may be a read error, since a much larger clone differs from it by one base. This chain connects TRBV12-3 or TRBV12-4 to TRBJ2-7; 7 positions agree with TRBD1. The CDR3 covers 14 residues. Trimming removed 6 bases from V and 3 bases from J; junction bases left unmatched: 8. CDR3 residues: CASSSPGQNYEQYF. For the CDR3, the DNA is TGTGCCAGCAGCTCTCCGGGACAGAACTACGAGCAGTACTTC.

Concerning this clonotype: It may be a read error: a sequence one base away is much more abundant. The rearrangement links TRBV20-1 to TRBJ2-5, with 7 bases fitting TRBD1. The V gene's germline CDR1 is DFQATT and CDR2 SNEGSKA (reference sequence). This CDR3 spans 14 amino acids. CDR3 sequence: CRARGLHYQETQYF. CDR3 coding DNA: TGCAGAGCTAGGGGGCTCCATTACCAAGAGACCCAGTACTTC.

The chain employs TRBV12-5 and TRBJ2-7; 7 nucleotides agree with TRBD1. Per the germline V gene, CDR1 is LGHNT and CDR2 is FRNRAP. This CDR3 has 15 amino acids. The V and J ends lost 7 bases and 7 bases, in that order; junction bases with no gene match: 16. The CDR3 DNA is TGTGCTAGTGCAACCTCCCCGGACAGGCCCCCTGAGCAGTACTTC. Protein: CASATSPDRPPEQYF.

This clonotype was found many times. V usage is TRBV6-1 and J usage is TRBJ1-1; 8 bases agree with TRBD1. J lost 2 bases, V lost 6 bases, and 11 bases had no gene match. The CDR3 has 16 amino acids. Per germline, CDR1 MNHNS and CDR2 SASEGT. CDR3 nucleotide sequence: TGTGCCAGCAGAGTTGAGACAGGGGTATACAACACTGAAGCTTTCTTT. This gives the protein CASRVETGVYNTEAFF.

This clonotype was counted once. At one boundary the junction diverges from the germline segment, which might be a read error. The rearrangement links TRBV6-2 or TRBV6-3 to TRBJ2-2, with D possibly matching TRBD2 (5 bases). This CDR3 region has 16 residues. CDR1 is MNHEY, CDR2 SVGEGT, per germline. The DNA of the CDR3 is TGTGCCGGCAGTCCCCCCCGAGTGAGACGAACCGGGGAGATGTTTTTT. This encodes CAGSPPRVRRTGEMFF.

The V call is TRBV29-1, the J call TRBJ2-5; TRBD2 matches 14 bases. The CDR3 loop spans 16 amino acids. Germline-derived CDR1 and CDR2 are SQVTM and ANQGSEA. Losses at the gene ends were 8 bases for V and 1 base for J; bases not matched to a gene: 9. This CDR3 reads CSFAGTSGGFQETQYF. For the CDR3, the DNA is TGCAGCTTTGCCGGGACTAGCGGGGGATTCCAAGAGACCCAGTACTTC.

About this clonotype itself: A junction end diverges from the germline sequence, so it may reflect a read error. The J gene is TRBJ2-3, the V gene TRBV7-8; 7 bases map to TRBD1. The CDR3 totals 17 residues. Germline assignment: CDR1 SGHVS and CDR2 FQNEAQ. The CDR3 spells CASSWVGLRGGADTQYF. The CDR3 DNA sequence: TGTGCCAGCAGCTGGGTCGGGTTGCGAGGGGGCGCAGATACACAGTATTTT.

With respect to this clonotype: In this CDR3 the conserved last residue, phenylalanine or tryptophan, is missing, so a read error is likely. The V and J genes are TRBV11-2 and TRBJ2-6; no firm D call. This CDR3 spans 14 amino acids. Trimming removed 4 bases at V and 4 bases at J, with 8 bases between. Germline CDR1 SGHAT, CDR2 FQNNGV. The CDR3 DNA sequence: TGTGCCAGCAGCTCATATATAGGGGCCAACGTCCTGACTATC. As protein: CASSSYIGANVLTI.

The chain uses TRBV11-2 and TRBJ1-2; no clear D gene. Germline CDR1 SGHAT, CDR2 FQNNGV. The germline V and J ends were trimmed by 9 bases and 12 bases, with 20 bases remaining between them. This CDR3 region has 12 residues. CDR3 residues: CASRFWGNVHTF. Written as DNA, the CDR3 is TGTGCCAGTCGTTTTTGGGGAAATGTCCACACCTTC. Supplemented by reference TRBV11-2 and TRBJ1-2, the full variable domain reads EAGVAQSPRYKIIEKRQSVAFWCNPISGHATLYWYQQILGQGPKLLIQFQNNGVVDDSQLPKDRFSAERLKGVDSTLKIQPAKLEDSAVYLCASRFWGNVHTFGSGTRLTVV.

In its sample, this clonotype was seen once. This rearrangement joins TRBV20-1 to TRBJ1-5; no clear D. This CDR3 is built from 13 residues. Trimming shortened V by 3 bases and J by 4 bases, and 10 bases separated the two germline ends. In germline, CDR1 is DFQATT, CDR2 SNEGSKA (reference sequence). The CDR3 nucleotides read TGCAGTGCTAGTGGCGGCGGAAATCAGCCCCAGCATTTT. Its translation is CSASGGGNQPQHF.

About this clonotype itself: The CDR3 ends on some other residue instead of the conserved phenylalanine or tryptophan, so this is likely a read error. The chain links TRBV12-3 or TRBV12-4 to TRBJ1-1; 7 bases are shared with TRBD1. The CDR3 consists of 15 residues. Germline trimming cut 9 bases from V and 1 base from J; bases unmatched to any gene: 11. The CDR3 region has the DNA TGTGCCAGTAGGCGGGCAGGGGGGACGAACACTGAAGCTTTCTAT. As protein: CASRRAGGTNTEAFY.

Worth noting for this clonotype: A read error may account for a junction end that differs from germline. J is TRBJ2-5 and V is TRBV11-3; 8 bases align to TRBD1. The CDR3 is 16 residues long. Germline V gives CDR1 SGHNT, CDR2 YENEEA. Here the CDR3 DNA reads TGTGCCAACAGCTTGTCGACAGGGGATGGAGGAGAAACCCAGTACTTC. As protein: CANSLSTGDGGETQYF.

Worth noting for this clonotype: One junction end disagrees with the germline gene, perhaps due to a read error. This chain links TRBV5-5 with TRBJ1-6; D remains unclear. This CDR3 is built from 16 residues. The germline CDR1 and CDR2 sequences are SGHKS and YYEKEE (reference sequence). CDR3: CVSSFSPHSYNSPLHF. In DNA, the CDR3 is TGTGTCAGCAGCTTTAGTCCTCACTCCTATAATTCACCCCTCCACTTT.

This clonotype has just a few counts. The chain recombines TRBV7-8 with TRBJ2-1; possibly TRBD1 or TRBD2 for D (6 bases each). Per germline, CDR1 SGHVS and CDR2 FQNEAQ. CDR3 length: 15 residues. V gave up 4 bases and J gave up 8 bases, with 18 bases separating them. CDR3 loop: CASSSLIGGNHEQFF. The CDR3 DNA reads TGTGCCAGCAGCTCCCTGATCGGGGGCAACCATGAGCAGTTCTTC.

With regard to this clonotype: As the CDR3 is not closed by the conserved phenylalanine or tryptophan, this likely results from a read error. The J gene is TRBJ2-5, the V gene TRBV12-3 or TRBV12-4; D may be TRBD1 or TRBD2 (5 bases each). CDR3 size: 17 residues. Here the CDR3 reads CVSSFRQLRGGGETQYL. Here the CDR3 DNA reads TGTGTCAGCAGTTTTCGACAGTTGAGGGGCGGCGGAGAGACCCAGTACCTC.

The chain links TRBV20-1 to TRBJ2-1; D remains unclear. Germline values: CDR1 DFQATT, CDR2 SNEGSKA (reference sequence). This CDR3 is 11 amino acids long. Trimming shortened V by 4 bases and J by 12 bases, and 13 bases separated the two germline ends. The CDR3 loop is CSANPFCGQFF. In DNA, the CDR3 is TGCAGTGCTAACCCTTTTTGTGGGCAGTTCTTC.

Concerning this clonotype itself: In this CDR3 the conserved last residue, phenylalanine or tryptophan, is missing, so a read error is likely. The rearrangement uses TRBV11-1 and TRBJ2-5; D possibly corresponds to TRBD1 (6 bases). CDR1 is SGHAT, CDR2 FQDESV, per germline (reference sequence). CDR3 size: 14 residues. CDR3 protein: CASSLDRLKENQYL. The DNA for the CDR3 is TGTGCCAGCAGCCTCGACAGGCTAAAAGAGAACCAGTACTTA.

On this clonotype: A much more abundant neighbour one base away suggests this may be a read error. V is TRBV5-4 and J is TRBJ1-2, with 9 bases matching TRBD1. The trim removed 2 bases at V and 5 bases at J, leaving 7 bases unmatched. Per the germline V gene, CDR1 is SGHNT and CDR2 is YYREEE (reference sequence). The CDR3 is made up of 15 amino acids. CDR3 in DNA: TGTGCCAGCAGCTTCGGGACAGGGTCCTTTTATGGCTACACCTTC. Protein: CASSFGTGSFYGYTF.

Concerning this clonotype itself: A much larger clone lies a single base off, so this may be a read error. V and J are TRBV20-1 and TRBJ2-7; D perhaps matches TRBD1 (6 bases). Germline V gives CDR1 DFQATT, CDR2 SNEGSKA (reference sequence). CDR3 length: 13 amino acids. CDR3 bases: TGCAGTGCGTTGGACAGTCAAACCTACAAGCAGTACTTC. Translated: CSALDSQTYKQYF.

V usage is TRBV20-1 and J usage is TRBJ2-3; possible D gene TRBD2, 5 bases. The V gene's germline CDR1 is DFQATT and CDR2 SNEGSKA (reference sequence). V lost 7 bases, J lost 2 bases, and 22 bases lay in between. The CDR3 is 16 residues long. CDR3 amino acids: CSVSVTSGGFTDTQYF. CDR3 in DNA: TGCAGTGTTAGCGTGACTTCAGGAGGCTTCACAGATACGCAGTATTTT.

The chain has TRBV5-6 and TRBJ1-6; no definite D call. The germline V gene encodes CDR1 SGHDT and CDR2 YYEEEE. The CDR3 is 13 amino acids. V lost 8 bases to trimming and J lost 10 bases, with 16 bases between them. Here the CDR3 reads CARRLGPGSPLHF. The CDR3 nucleotides are TGTGCCAGGAGATTGGGTCCTGGATCACCCCTCCACTTT.

Comment on this clonotype: One end of the junction varies from germline; a read error may be responsible. This chain uses TRBV5-4 with TRBJ2-5, with D possibly matching TRBD2 (6 bases). The length of the CDR3 is 15 residues. CDR1 and CDR2 from the germline V gene are SGHNT and YYREEE (reference sequence). The chain's CDR3 is CVSSFDGGGQETQYF. The CDR3 nucleotides read TGTGTCAGCAGCTTTGATGGGGGAGGCCAAGAGACCCAGTACTTC. Combining the CDR3 with reference TRBV5-4 and TRBJ2-5 gives the whole variable domain ETGVTQSPTHLIKTRGQQVTLRCSSQSGHNTVSWYQQALGQGPQFIFQYYREEENGRGNFPPRFSGLQFPNYSSELNVNALELDDSALYLCVSSFDGGGQETQYFGPGTRLLVL.

In its sample, this clonotype was seen once. The CDR3 ends on some other residue instead of the conserved phenylalanine or tryptophan, so this is likely a read error. This chain joins TRBV20-1 and TRBJ1-1, with D unresolved. The V gene's germline CDR1 is DFQATT and CDR2 SNEGSKA (reference sequence). This CDR3 is 15 amino acids long. The ends were cut back, 0 bases at V and 0 bases at J, with 11 bases in the middle. This chain's CDR3 is CSARDTNRMNTEAFL. The CDR3 nucleotides read TGCAGTGCTAGAGATACAAACAGAATGAACACTGAAGCTTTCCTT.

Details on this clonotype: Because it lacks the conserved phenylalanine or tryptophan at the end, this CDR3 is likely a read error. The chain links TRBV6-1 to TRBJ1-1; no firm D call. The CDR3 length is 13 residues. The germline V gene encodes CDR1 MNHNS and CDR2 SASEGT. Between the trimmed V and J ends, which lost 6 bases and 2 bases, there was a span of 10 bases. The DNA of the CDR3 is TGTGCCAGCAGGCTGCGAGTAAACACTGAAGCTTTCTAT. It codes for CASRLRVNTEAFY.

This clonotype was observed at least ten times. The chain carries TRBV20-1 and TRBJ2-7, with 9 nucleotides matching TRBD2. The length of the CDR3 is 14 residues. Trimming at V came to 5 bases and at J to 2 bases, leaving 7 bases not matched to a gene. Per germline, CDR1 DFQATT and CDR2 SNEGSKA (reference sequence). CDR3 in DNA: TGCAGTGCTCCCCCAGCGGGAGGCCCCTACGAGCAGTACTTC. Its protein product is CSAPPAGGPYEQYF.